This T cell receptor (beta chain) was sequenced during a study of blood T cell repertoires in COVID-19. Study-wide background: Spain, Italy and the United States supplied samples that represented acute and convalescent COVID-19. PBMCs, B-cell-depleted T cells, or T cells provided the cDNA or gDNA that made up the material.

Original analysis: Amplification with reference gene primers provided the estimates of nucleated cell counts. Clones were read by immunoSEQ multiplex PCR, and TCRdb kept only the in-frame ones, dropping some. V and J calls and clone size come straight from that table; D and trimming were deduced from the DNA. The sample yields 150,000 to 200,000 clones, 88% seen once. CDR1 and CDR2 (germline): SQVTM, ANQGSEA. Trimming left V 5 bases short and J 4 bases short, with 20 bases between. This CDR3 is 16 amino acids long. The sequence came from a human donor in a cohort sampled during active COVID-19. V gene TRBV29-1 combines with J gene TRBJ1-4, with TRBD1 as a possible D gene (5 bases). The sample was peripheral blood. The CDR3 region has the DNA TGCAGCGTTAGAATCGGAGGGACCCAACTTAATGAAAAACTGTTTTTT. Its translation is CSVRIGGTQLNEKLFF.